Below, one T cell receptor (beta chain) is given with its context. What it binds is unknown. Trimming at V came to 3 bases and at J to 0 bases, leaving 7 bases not matched to a gene. CDR1 is MNHNS, CDR2 SASEGT, per germline. CDR3 length: 18 residues. The donors were part of the validation cohort of fewer than 150 subjects. That cohort was separate from the first cohort, which comprised several hundred subjects. Assay used: immunoSEQ multiplex PCR; TCRdb lists only in-frame clones, some missing. Of about 38,000 clones listed, approximately 95% were seen once; the top ten hold 3.3%. This record comes from a study of cytomegalovirus exposure and HLA in healthy donors. Study-level findings and limits: Most TCR sequences were seen very rarely across donors, but some public TCRs occurred in many. There were under 200 TCR beta chains listed as cytomegalovirus-associated. Reports indicated that the classifier achieved high specificity and sensitivity in diagnosing cytomegalovirus status.

Specimen: PBMCs. This sequence originates from a man aged 18 to 30 in good health and CMV-seronegative. The gene calls are TRBV6-1 and TRBJ2-1, with 11 bases identical to TRBD2. Written as DNA, the CDR3 is TGTGCCAGCAGTGACTTGACTAGCGGGGTTAGCTCCTACAATGAGCAGTTCTTC. Its protein product is CASSDLTSGVSSYNEQFF.